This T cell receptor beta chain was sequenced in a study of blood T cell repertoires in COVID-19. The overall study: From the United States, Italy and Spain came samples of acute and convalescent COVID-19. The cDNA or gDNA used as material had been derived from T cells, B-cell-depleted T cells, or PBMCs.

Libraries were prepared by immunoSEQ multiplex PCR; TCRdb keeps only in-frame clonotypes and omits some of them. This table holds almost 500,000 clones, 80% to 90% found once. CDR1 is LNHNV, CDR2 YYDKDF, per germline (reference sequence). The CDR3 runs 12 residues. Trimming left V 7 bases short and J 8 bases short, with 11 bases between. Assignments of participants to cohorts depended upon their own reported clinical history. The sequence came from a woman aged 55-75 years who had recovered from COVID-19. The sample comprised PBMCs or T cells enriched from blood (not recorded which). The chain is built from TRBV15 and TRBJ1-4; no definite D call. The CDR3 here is CATTIEREKLFF. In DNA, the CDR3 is TGTGCCACCACTATTGAACGGGAAAAACTGTTTTTT.